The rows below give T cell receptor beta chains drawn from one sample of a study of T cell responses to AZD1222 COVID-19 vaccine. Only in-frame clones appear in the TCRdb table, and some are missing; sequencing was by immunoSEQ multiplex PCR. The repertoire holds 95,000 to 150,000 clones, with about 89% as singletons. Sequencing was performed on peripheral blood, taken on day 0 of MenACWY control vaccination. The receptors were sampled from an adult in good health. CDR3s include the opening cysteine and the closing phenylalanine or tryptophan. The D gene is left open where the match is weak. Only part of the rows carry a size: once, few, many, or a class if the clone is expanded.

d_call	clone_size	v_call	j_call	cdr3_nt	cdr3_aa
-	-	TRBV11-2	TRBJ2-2	TGTGCCAGCAGCTTAGGGCGGACAAGCACCGGGGAGCTGTTTTTT	CASSLGRTSTGELFF
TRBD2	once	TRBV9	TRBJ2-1	TGTGCCAGCAGCCCGATGTCTAGCGGGACATCCAATGAGCAGTTCTTC	CASSPMSSGTSNEQFF
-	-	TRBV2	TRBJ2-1	TGTGCCACCCCTATCCCGAGATCCTACAATGAGCAGTTCTTC	CATPIPRSYNEQFF
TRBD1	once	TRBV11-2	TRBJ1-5	TGTGCCAGCAGCCCGGAGGGGGCCCCTAATGTACCCCAGCATTTT	CASSPEGAPNVPQHF
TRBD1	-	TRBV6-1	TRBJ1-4	TGTGCCAGCAGTGAAGCCAGGACAGGGGGGGAAAAACTGTTTTTT	CASSEARTGGEKLFF
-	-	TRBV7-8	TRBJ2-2	TGTGCCAGCAGCTTCGACAGCTGGGGTACCGGGGAGCTGTTTTTT	CASSFDSWGTGELFF
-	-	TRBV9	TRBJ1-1	TGTGCCAGCAGCCCCGGGGCTGGGGGCCACACTGAAGCTTTCTTT	CASSPGAGGHTEAFF
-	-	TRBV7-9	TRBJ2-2	TGTGCCAGCAGCTTTACGGGAGAGAGCACCGGGGAGCTGTTTTTT	CASSFTGESTGELFF
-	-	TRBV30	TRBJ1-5	TGTGCCTGGAGTGTCGATAAGAATCAGCCCCAGCATTTT	CAWSVDKNQPQHF
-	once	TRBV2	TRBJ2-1	TGTGCCAGCGAAGAACTTACGAGCTCCTACAATGAGCAGTTCTTC	CASEELTSSYNEQFF
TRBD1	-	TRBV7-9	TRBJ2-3	TGTGCCAGCAGTTTCCCGGGACAGGGTGTTACGCAGTATTTT	CASSFPGQGVTQYF
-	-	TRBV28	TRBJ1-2	TGTGCCAGCAGTTTAGGCCAGACTAACTATGGCTACACCTTC	CASSLGQTNYGYTF